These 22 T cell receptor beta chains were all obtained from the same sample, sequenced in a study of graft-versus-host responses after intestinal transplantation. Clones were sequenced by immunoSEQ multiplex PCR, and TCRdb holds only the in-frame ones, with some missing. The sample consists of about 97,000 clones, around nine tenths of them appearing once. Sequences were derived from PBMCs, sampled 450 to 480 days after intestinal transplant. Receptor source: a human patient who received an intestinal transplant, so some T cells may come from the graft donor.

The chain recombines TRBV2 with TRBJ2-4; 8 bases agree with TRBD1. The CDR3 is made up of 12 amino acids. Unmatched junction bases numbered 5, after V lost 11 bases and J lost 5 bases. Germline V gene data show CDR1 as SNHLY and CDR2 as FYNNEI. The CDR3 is CAARTGQNIQYF. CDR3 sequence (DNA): TGTGCCGCCAGGACAGGGCAAAACATTCAGTACTTC.

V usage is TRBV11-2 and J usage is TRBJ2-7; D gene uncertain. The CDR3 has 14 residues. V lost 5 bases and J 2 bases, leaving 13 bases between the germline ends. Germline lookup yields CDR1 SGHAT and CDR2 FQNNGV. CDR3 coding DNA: TGTGCCAGCAGCCCCTCCGGCGGAACCTACGAGCAGTACTTC. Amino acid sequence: CASSPSGGTYEQYF.

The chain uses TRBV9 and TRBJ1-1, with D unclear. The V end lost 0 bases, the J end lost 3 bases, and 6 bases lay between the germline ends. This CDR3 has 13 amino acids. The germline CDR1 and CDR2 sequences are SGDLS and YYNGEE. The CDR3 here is CASSVDLHTEAFF. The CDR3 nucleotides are TGTGCCAGCAGCGTAGATTTACACACTGAAGCTTTCTTT.

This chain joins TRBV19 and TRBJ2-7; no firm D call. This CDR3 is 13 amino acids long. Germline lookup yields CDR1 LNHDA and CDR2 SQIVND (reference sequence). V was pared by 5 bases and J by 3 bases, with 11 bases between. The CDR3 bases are TGTGCCAGTAGTCCCTCGCCAGGCTACGAGCAGTACTTC. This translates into CASSPSPGYEQYF. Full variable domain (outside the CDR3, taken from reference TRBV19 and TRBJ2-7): DGGITQSPKYLFRKEGQNVTLSCEQNLNHDAMYWYRQDPGQGLRLIYYSQIVNDFQKGDIAEGYSVSREKKESFPLTVTSAQKNPTAFYLCASSPSPGYEQYFGPGTRLTVT.

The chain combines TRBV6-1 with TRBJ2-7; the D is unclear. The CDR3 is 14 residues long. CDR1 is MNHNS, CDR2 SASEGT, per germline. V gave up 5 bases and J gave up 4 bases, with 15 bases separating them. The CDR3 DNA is TGTGCCAGCAGTACGTGGACGGAATATTACGAGCAGTACTTC. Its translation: CASSTWTEYYEQYF.

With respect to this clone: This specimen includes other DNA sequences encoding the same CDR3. CDR3 amino acids: CASSYLGTEAFF. The CDR3 nucleotides read TGTGCCAGCAGTTACTTGGGCACTGAAGCTTTCTTT. This chain uses TRBV6-5 with TRBJ1-1, with D unresolved. Germline V gene sequence: CDR1 MNHEY, CDR2 SVGAGI. V was cut by 1 base and J by 4 bases, with 4 bases left in between. CDR3 length: 12 residues.

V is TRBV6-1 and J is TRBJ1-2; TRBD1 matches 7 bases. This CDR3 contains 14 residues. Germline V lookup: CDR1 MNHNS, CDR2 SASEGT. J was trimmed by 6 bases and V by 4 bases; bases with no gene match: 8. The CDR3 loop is CASSATGVVNGYTF. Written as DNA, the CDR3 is TGTGCCAGCAGTGCCACAGGGGTAGTGAATGGCTACACCTTC.

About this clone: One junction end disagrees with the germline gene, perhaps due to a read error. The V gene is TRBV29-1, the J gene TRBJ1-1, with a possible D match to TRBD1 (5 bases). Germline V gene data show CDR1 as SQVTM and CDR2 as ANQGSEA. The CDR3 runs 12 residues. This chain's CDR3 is CSVGGLATETFF. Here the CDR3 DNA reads TGCAGCGTTGGGGGGTTGGCCACTGAAACTTTCTTT.

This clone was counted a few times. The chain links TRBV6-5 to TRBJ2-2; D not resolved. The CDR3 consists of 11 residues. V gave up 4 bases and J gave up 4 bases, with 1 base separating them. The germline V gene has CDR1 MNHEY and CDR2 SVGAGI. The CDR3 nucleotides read TGTGCCAGCAGTTTCACCGGGGAGCTGTTTTTT. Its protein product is CASSFTGELFF.

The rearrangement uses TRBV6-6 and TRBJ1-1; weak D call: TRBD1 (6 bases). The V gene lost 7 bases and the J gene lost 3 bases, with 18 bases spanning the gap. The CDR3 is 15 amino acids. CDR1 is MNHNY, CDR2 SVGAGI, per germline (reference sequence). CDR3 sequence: CASTLDSSGDTEAFF. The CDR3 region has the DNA TGTGCCAGCACTCTAGATTCCTCAGGGGACACTGAAGCTTTCTTT.

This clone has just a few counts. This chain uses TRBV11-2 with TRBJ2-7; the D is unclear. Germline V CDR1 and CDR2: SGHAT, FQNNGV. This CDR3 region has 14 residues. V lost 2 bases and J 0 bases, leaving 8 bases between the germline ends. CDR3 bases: TGTGCCAGCAGCTTACCCGACCCCTCCTACGAGCAGTACTTC. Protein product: CASSLPDPSYEQYF.

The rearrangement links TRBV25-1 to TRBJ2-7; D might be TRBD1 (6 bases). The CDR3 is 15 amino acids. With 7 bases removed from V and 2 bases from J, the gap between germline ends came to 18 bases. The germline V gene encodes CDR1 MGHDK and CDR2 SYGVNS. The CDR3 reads CASTPAGVTTYEQYF. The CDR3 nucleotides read TGTGCCAGCACTCCGGCAGGGGTAACCACCTACGAGCAGTACTTC.

This CDR3 is CASSLSSGGGAFF. CDR3 sequence (DNA): TGTGCCAGCAGTTTATCGTCGGGTGGAGGAGCTTTCTTT. The rearrangement uses TRBV27 and TRBJ1-1; D is unclear. CDR3 size: 13 residues. Trimming shortened V by 0 bases and J by 10 bases, and 12 bases separated the two germline ends. Germline CDR1 MNHEY, CDR2 SMNVEV (reference sequence).

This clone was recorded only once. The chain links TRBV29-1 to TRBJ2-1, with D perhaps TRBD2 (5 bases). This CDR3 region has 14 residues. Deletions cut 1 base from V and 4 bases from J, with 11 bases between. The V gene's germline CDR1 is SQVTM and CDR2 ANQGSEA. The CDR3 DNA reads TGCAGCGTTGAAGGGGCGGGCACTTACAATGAGCAGTTCTTC. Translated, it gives CSVEGAGTYNEQFF.

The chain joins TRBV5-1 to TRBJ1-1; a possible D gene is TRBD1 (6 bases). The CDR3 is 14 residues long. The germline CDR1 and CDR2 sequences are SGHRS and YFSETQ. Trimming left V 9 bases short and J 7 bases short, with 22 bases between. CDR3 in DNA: TGCGCCACCGGACCGGGACACGGGATGGGTGAAGCTTTCTTT. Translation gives CATGPGHGMGEAFF. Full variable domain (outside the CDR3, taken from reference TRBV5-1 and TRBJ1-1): KAGVTQTPRYLIKTRGQQVTLSCSPISGHRSVSWYQQTPGQGLQFLFEYFSETQRNKGNFPGRFSGRQFSNSRSEMNVSTLELGDSALYLCATGPGHGMGEAFFGQGTRLTVV.

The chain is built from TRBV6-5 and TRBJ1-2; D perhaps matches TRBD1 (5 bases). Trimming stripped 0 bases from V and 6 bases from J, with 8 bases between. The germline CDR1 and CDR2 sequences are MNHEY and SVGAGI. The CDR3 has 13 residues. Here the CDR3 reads CASSYSGVHGYTF. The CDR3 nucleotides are TGTGCCAGCAGTTACTCAGGGGTTCATGGCTACACCTTC.

The CDR3 DNA follows: TGTGCCAGCAGCGCAGCAGGGCAGGCGGCTATCACAGATACGCAGTATTTT. It is translated as CASSAAGQAAITDTQYF. The rearrangement links TRBV9 to TRBJ2-3, with D tentatively TRBD1 (5 bases). This CDR3 spans 17 amino acids. Per the germline V gene, CDR1 is SGDLS and CDR2 is YYNGEE. The germline V and J ends were trimmed by 3 bases and 2 bases, with 19 bases remaining between them.

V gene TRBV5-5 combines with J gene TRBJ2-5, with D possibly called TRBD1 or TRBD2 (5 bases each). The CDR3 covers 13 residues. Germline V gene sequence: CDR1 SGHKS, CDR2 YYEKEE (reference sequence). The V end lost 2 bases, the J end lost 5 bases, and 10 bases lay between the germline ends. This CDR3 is CASSFGARETQYF. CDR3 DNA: TGTGCCAGCAGCTTCGGGGCCCGGGAGACCCAGTACTTC.

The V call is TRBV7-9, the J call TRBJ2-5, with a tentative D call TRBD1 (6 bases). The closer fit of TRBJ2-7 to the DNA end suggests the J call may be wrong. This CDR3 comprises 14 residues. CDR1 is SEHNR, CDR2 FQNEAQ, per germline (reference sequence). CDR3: CASSLGYRAYEQYF. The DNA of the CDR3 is TGTGCCAGCAGCTTAGGGTACAGGGCTTACGAGCAGTACTTC.

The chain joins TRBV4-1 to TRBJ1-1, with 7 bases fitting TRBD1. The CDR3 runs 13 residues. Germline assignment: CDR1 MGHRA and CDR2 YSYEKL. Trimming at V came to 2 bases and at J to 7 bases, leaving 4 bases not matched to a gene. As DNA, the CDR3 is TGCGCCAGCAGCCAACCGGGACAGAATGAAGCTTTCTTT. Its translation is CASSQPGQNEAFF.

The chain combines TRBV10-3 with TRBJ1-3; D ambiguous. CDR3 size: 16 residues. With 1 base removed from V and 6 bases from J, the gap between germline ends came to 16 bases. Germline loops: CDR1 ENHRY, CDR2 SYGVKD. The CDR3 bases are TGTGCCATCAGTGAGTTTGGATCTGGGTTTGAAAACACCATATATTTT. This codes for CAISEFGSGFENTIYF.

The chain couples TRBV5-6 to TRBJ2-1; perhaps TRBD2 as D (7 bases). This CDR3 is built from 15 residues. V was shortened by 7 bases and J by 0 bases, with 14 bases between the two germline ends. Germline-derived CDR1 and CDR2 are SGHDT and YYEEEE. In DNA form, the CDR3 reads TGTGCCAGCGGGGGGGCCAGGAGCTCCTACAATGAGCAGTTCTTC. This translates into CASGGARSSYNEQFF.